This TCR beta chain was recorded in a study of shared clonotypes between healthy human individuals. Unsorted PBMC replicate PCRs drew on about 0.3 ug DNA, representing tens of thousands of T cell genomes. Sequencing of unsorted PBMC DNA was carried out using ten immunoSEQ deep assay plates. Generated by immunoSEQ multiplex PCR, the TCRdb table keeps only in-frame clones and is missing some. The sample records about 460,000 clones, about 74% being singletons. Germline-derived CDR1 and CDR2 are MNHNY and SVGAGI (reference sequence). CDR3 size: 14 residues. Trimming shortened V by 4 bases and J by 8 bases, and 14 bases separated the two germline ends.

The TCR was taken from a middle-aged woman in good health. Some clones in this sample may be carry-over from other donors' samples. Sequenced input: PBMCs. The V and J genes are TRBV6-6 and TRBJ1-4; D not certain. The DNA of the CDR3 is TGTGCCAGCAGTTCCCCAGGAGTTGACGAAAAACTGTTTTTT. Translation: CASSSPGVDEKLFF.